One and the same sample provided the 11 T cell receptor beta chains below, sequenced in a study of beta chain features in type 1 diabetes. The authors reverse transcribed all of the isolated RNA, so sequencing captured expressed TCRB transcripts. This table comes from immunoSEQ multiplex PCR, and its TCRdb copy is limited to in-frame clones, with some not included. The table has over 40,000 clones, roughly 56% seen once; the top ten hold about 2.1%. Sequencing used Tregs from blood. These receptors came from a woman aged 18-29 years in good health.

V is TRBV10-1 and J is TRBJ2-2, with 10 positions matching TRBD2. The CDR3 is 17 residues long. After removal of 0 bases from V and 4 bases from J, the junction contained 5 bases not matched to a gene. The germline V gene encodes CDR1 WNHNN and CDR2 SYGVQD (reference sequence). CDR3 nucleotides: TGCGCCAGCAGTGAGTCGGGCCTAGCGGGAGTCACCGGGGAGCTGTTTTTT. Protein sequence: CASSESGLAGVTGELFF.

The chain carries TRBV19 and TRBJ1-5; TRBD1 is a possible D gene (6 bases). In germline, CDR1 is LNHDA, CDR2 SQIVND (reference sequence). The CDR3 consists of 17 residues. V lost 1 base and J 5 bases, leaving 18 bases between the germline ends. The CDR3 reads CASSIVGLTDSDQPQHF. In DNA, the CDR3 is TGTGCCAGTAGTATAGTTGGTTTGACGGACAGCGATCAGCCCCAGCATTTT.

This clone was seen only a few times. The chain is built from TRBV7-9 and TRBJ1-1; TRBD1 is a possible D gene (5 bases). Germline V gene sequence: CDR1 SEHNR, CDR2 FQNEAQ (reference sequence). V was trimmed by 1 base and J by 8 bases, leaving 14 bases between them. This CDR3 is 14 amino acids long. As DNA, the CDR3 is TGTGCCAGCAGCTTAGAGGGCAGGGCCGGGGAAGCTTTCTTT. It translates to CASSLEGRAGEAFF.

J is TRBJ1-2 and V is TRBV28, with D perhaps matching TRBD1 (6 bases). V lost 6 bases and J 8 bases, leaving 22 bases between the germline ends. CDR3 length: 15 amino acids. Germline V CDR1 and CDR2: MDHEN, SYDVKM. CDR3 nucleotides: TGTGCCAGCAGACTTCCCAACAGGGAAGGAGAAGGCTACACCTTC. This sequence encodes CASRLPNREGEGYTF.

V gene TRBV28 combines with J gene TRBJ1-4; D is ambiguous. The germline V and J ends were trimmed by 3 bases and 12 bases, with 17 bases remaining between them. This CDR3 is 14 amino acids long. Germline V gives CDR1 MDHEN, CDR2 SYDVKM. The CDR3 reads CASSLSGFRRELFF. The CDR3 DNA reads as TGTGCCAGCAGTTTGTCGGGTTTTCGACGAGAACTGTTTTTT.

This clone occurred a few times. The CDR3 sequence is CASRLAGAYEQYF. For the CDR3, the DNA is TGTGCCAGTCGACTAGCGGGAGCCTACGAGCAGTACTTC. J is TRBJ2-7 and V is TRBV27; 12 bases are a match to TRBD2. The V gene end was trimmed by 9 bases and the J gene end by 2 bases; junction bases not matched to a gene: 2. The CDR3 has 13 amino acids. Germline CDR1 MNHEY, CDR2 SMNVEV (reference sequence).

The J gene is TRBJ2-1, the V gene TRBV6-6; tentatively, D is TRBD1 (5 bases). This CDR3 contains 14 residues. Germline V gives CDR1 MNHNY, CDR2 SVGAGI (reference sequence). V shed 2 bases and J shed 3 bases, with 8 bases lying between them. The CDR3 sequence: CASSYLGLYNEQFF. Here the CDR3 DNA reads TGTGCCAGCAGTTACCTGGGGCTCTACAATGAGCAGTTCTTC.

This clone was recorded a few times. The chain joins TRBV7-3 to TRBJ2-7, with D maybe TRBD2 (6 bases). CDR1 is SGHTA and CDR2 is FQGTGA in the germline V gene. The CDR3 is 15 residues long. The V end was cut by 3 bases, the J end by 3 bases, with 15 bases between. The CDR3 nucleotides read TGTGCCAGCAGCTTGGGAACGGGAGAGATCTACGAGCAGTACTTC. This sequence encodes CASSLGTGEIYEQYF.

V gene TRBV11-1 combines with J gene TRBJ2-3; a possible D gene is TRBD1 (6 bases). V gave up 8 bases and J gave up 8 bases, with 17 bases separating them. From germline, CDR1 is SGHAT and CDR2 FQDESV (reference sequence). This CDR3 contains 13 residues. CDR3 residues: CASWGHGGGTQYF. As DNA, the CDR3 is TGTGCCAGCTGGGGACACGGTGGGGGTACGCAGTATTTT.

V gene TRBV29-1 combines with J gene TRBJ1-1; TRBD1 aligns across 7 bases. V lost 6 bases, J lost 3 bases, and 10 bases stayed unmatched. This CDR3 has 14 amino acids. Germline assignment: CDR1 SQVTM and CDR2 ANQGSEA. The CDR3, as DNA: TGCAGCGTCGCCGAACGGGGACAGTACACTGAAGCTTTCTTT. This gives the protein CSVAERGQYTEAFF. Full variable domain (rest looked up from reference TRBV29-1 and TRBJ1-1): SAVISQKPSRDICQRGTSLTIQCQVDSQVTMMFWYRQQPGQSLTLIATANQGSEATYESGFVIDKFPISRPNLTFSTLTVSNMSPEDSSIYLCSVAERGQYTEAFFGQGTRLTVV.

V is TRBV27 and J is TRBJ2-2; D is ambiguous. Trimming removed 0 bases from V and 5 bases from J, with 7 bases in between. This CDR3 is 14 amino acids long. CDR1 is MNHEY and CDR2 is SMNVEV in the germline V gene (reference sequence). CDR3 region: CASSLSPQTGELFF. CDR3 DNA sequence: TGTGCCAGCAGTTTATCGCCACAGACCGGGGAGCTGTTTTTT.